This T cell receptor (beta chain) comes out of a study of molecular identifiers for immune sequencing clone quantification. Study-wide context: RNA from around 20,000 or 100,000 naive CD8 cells was split five ways in replicates, with four sequenced.

Methods described previously, with TCR primers listed, were used for bulk TCR libraries. TCRdb re-called the PCR reads with MiXCR, one entry per CDR3 protein. The data show 600,000 to 650,000 distinct CDR3 sequences, roughly 21% seen once. The CDR3 is 15 amino acids. CDR1 is LNHDA, CDR2 SQIVND, per germline (reference sequence). The trim removed 3 bases at V and 4 bases at J, leaving 6 bases unmatched. The sequencing input was naive CD8+ T cells from blood, with Jurkat cell RNA spiked in. Specified subset: FACS-sorted CD8+CD4-CCR7+CD45RA+ naive T cells. The source is a human donor in good health. Some libraries in this study had Jurkat cell RNA spiked in. This chain connects TRBV19 to TRBJ2-3; 8 bases are a match to TRBD1. CDR3 bases: TGTGCCAGTAGTATTTTGGGACAGGACTCAGATACGCAGTATTTT. Its translation is CASSILGQDSDTQYF.